The present TCR beta chain was sequenced within a study of shared clonotypes between healthy human individuals. The assay was run at deep level. For every subset, genomic DNA was evenly distributed across several immunoSEQ plates. Sequenced by immunoSEQ multiplex PCR; TCRdb stores in-frame clones only, minus some. The data hold approximately 470,000 clones, with roughly 80% observed a single time. The CDR3 is 14 amino acids. The germline V gene has CDR1 SGHTS and CDR2 YDEGEE. The trim removed 1 base at V and 14 bases at J, leaving 9 bases unmatched. Those who donated, Caucasian adults without exception, all lived in Nashville, Tennessee. Genomic DNA for unsorted samples was obtained from about 90 million PBMCs.

The specimen sequenced was PBMCs. This clonotype was obtained from a woman in her forties in good health. Some clones in this sample may be carry-over from other donors' samples. The chain uses TRBV5-8 and TRBJ1-4, with TRBD1 matching 9 bases. The CDR3 DNA reads TGTGCCAGCAGCTTGCGCAAACCGGGACAGGGTCTGTTTTTT. As protein: CASSLRKPGQGLFF.